What follows is one TCR beta chain and its context. Its matching antigen is unknown. CDR3 size: 12 residues. V was clipped by 6 bases and J by 9 bases, with 12 bases between them. Germline V gene sequence: CDR1 MNHEY, CDR2 SVGAGI. This sample is part of a study of early T cells in non-severe SARS-CoV-2 infection. In TCRdb, the 5' RACE reads were re-called with MiXCR into one record per CDR3 protein. The table includes about 63,000 distinct CDR3 sequences, 10% to 15% detected once. Study-wide results and caveats: In VDJdb matching, anti-spike CD8 responses were favored while private and CD4 specificities went missing.

The V and J genes are TRBV6-5 and TRBJ2-1; D is uncertain. The sequence came from an adult who was a healthcare worker with PCR-confirmed SARS-CoV-2 infection or an uninfected control (not recorded which). The sequenced sample consisted of whole blood. The CDR3 loop reads CASSTQAGEQFF. The CDR3 DNA is TGTGCCAGCAGCACCCAAGCTGGTGAGCAGTTCTTC.